This T cell receptor beta chain is from a study of patients and donors after allogeneic stem cell transplantation. MiXCR was run by TCRdb on the RT-PCR reads, yielding one entry per CDR3 protein. This sample yields fewer than 180,000 distinct CDR3 sequences, of which approximately 40% are seen a single time; less than 60% belongs to the top ten. CDR1 and CDR2 (germline): SGHTA, FQGNSA. The V end lost 5 bases, the J end lost 3 bases, and 8 bases lay between the germline ends. The CDR3 sequence is 13 residues long. The sequence was collected from a human donor who was either an allogeneic HSCT recipient or a stem cell or donor lymphocyte infusion donor (not recorded which). It is not recorded whose cells these are; they may come from a transplant donor. Sequences were obtained from blood, either unsorted or a sorted T cell fraction (not recorded which). The chain couples TRBV7-2 to TRBJ2-1; no firm D call. The CDR3 DNA follows: TGTGCCAGCAGCACGACGGGCTACAATGAGCAGTTCTTC. Translated, it gives CASSTTGYNEQFF.